The source of this TCR beta chain is a study of OX40 agonist ivuxolimab in advanced cancers. Study-level background: Those enrolled were roughly 85% male, with a mean age of approximately 60 years and ages from about 20 to 80.

Germline CDR1 and CDR2: SGHRS and YFSETQ. The CDR3 sequence is 14 residues long. V was clipped by 4 bases and J by 12 bases; unmatched bases: 9. Here immunoSEQ multiplex PCR was the method, and the copy in TCRdb shows in-frame clones only, minus some. The repertoire holds approximately 46,000 clones, 70% to 80% seen once, with 3% to 5% in the top ten. V usage is TRBV5-1 and J usage is TRBJ2-4; 11 bases fit TRBD1. The receptor was derived from an adult with an advanced solid tumor such as melanoma, head and neck, liver or kidney cancer. Material: CD4+ or CD8+ T cells sorted from blood, obtained in a trial of the OX40 agonist ivuxolimab. The CDR3 sequence: CASSPGGTGGTQYF. DNA for the CDR3: TGCGCCAGCAGCCCGGGTGGGACAGGGGGTACTCAGTACTTC.